Presented here are 2 T cell receptor beta chains from one specimen sequenced in a study of blood T cell repertoires in COVID-19. The repertoire was sequenced with immunoSEQ multiplex PCR; TCRdb's copy has only in-frame clones and lacks some. Altogether 120,000 to 150,000 clones are present, roughly 87% being singletons, with the ten largest covering over 0.8%. The sequenced sample consisted of peripheral blood. The receptor source for this set is a woman between 50 and 59 years old with acute or convalescent COVID-19.

This clone was seen only once. The J gene is TRBJ2-5, the V gene TRBV7-2; 12 bases map to TRBD2. Looked up from germline, CDR1 is SGHTA and CDR2 is FQGNSA. CDR3 length equals 16 residues. Trimming removed 5 bases from V and 1 base from J; junction bases left unmatched: 5. The DNA of the CDR3 is TGTGCCAGCAGCGACCCGACTAGCGGGGGCCAAGAGACCCAGTACTTC. It codes for CASSDPTSGGQETQYF.

Here the CDR3 reads CASSYSGGQYYEQYF. CDR3 nucleotide sequence: TGTGCCAGCAGTTACTCCGGAGGGCAGTACTACGAGCAGTACTTC. The genes are TRBV6-5 and TRBJ2-7; weak D call: TRBD2 (6 bases). Germline CDR1 MNHEY, CDR2 SVGAGI. With 0 bases removed from V and 3 bases from J, the gap between germline ends came to 12 bases. This CDR3 is built from 15 residues.